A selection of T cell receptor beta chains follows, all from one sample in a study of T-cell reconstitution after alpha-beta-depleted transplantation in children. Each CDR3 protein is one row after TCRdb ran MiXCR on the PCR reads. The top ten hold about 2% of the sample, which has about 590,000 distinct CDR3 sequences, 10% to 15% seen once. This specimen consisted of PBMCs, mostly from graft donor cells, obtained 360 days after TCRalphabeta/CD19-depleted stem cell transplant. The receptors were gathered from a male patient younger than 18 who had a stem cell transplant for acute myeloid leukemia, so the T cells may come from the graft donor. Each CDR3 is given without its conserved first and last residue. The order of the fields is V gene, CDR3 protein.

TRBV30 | AWSSGLLYNEQF
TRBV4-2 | ASSQDLNAGELF
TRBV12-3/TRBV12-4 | ASSLSGSLQETQY
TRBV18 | ASSLSTLPRLDEQY
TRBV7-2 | ASSLVGRGNSPLH
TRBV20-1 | SARDSGTSRFEQY
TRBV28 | ASSRILAGLAKNIQY
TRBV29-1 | SVVSGWNERGYNEQF
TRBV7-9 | ASSLDLGQGYEQY
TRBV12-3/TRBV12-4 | ASGITGEAF
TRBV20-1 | SARDRSGTPFKDGYT
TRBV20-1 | SARGLNPGTSPYNEQF
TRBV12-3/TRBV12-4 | ASSYGQVPPDTQY
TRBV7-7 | ASSQAGGGETQY
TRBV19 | ASGRVLGELF
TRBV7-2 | ASSSPRPRAGELF
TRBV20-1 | SARDGMGEKNIQY
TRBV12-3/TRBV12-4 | ASSLDSGSWYEQY
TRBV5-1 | ASSWTSGSNEQY
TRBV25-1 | ASSASLVHETQY
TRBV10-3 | AIRPFPPRRSSYEQY
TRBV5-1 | ASSTRSLYTGELF
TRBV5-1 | ARTSGGEETQY
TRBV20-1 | SANRGETQY
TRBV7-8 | ASSLAWDPPIETQY
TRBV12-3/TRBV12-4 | ASSFSAGNEQY
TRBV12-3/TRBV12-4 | ASSLLRGYTQY
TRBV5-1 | ASSLEVVAGGKQF
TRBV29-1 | SVQTGGYTGELF
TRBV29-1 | SLTSGRGNGHNEQF
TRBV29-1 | SAPEAF
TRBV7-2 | ASRLTGGKETQY
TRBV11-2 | ASSTLAGLDNEQF
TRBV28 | ASSPPKTGHLTEAF
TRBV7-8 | ASSPSRLWRESTDTQY
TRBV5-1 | ASSLDNRADGYT
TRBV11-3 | ASSDGLAGVTEQF
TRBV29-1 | SASGANSYNEQF
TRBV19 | ASLLLAGVTGTGELF
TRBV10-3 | AIRGTDTGELF
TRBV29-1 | SVVHLAGRGGELF
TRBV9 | ASSYRLAPITDTQY
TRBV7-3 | ASSLLAGGSYEQY
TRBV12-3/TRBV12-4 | ASTPRGTPTDTQY
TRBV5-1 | ASSPIGTGATEAF
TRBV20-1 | SANSGTSPYNEQF
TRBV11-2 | ASSLDSTGTGNYEQY
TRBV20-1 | SARTTVGTYGYT
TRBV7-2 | ASSSAGLLSYEQY
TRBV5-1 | ASSGGFYNEQF
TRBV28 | ASSLWVVTEQETQY
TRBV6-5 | ASSYYRGTGHTGELF
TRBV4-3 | ASSHRGGAGTGELF
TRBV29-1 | SVQGGLFSYEQY
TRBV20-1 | SARAPSLGTGELF
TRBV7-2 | ASSSGASLLTDTQY